The 3 T cell receptor beta chains reported below all come from one sample, sequenced in a study of blood T cell repertoires in COVID-19. TCRdb's table, derived via immunoSEQ multiplex PCR, lists solely in-frame clones and lacks some. The sample lists more than 200,000 clones; 65% to 90% were seen once. Sequenced material: PBMCs or T cells enriched from blood (not recorded which). These receptor sequences come from a man in his forties who had recovered from COVID-19.

The genes are TRBV4-1 and TRBJ1-2, with D possibly being TRBD1 (6 bases). Germline values: CDR1 MGHRA, CDR2 YSYEKL. Trimming removed 4 bases at V and 6 bases at J, with 18 bases between. The CDR3 sequence is 15 residues long. The CDR3 loop is CASSPSLNRDHGYTF. CDR3 in DNA: TGCGCCAGCAGCCCGAGTCTAAACAGGGATCATGGCTACACCTTC.

V is TRBV9 and J is TRBJ1-1, with 8 bases fitting TRBD1. The V segment lost 2 bases and the J segment 1 base; nucleotides outside the gene matches: 4. Germline lookup yields CDR1 SGDLS and CDR2 YYNGEE. The CDR3 length is 15 residues. CDR3 residues: CASSVRTGPNTEAFF. The DNA for the CDR3 is TGTGCCAGCAGCGTTCGGACAGGGCCGAACACTGAAGCTTTCTTT. Complete variable domain (other parts from reference TRBV9 and TRBJ1-1): DSGVTQTPKHLITATGQRVTLRCSPRSGDLSVYWYQQSLDQGLQFLIQYYNGEERAKGNILERFSAQQFPDLHSELNLSSLELGDSALYFCASSVRTGPNTEAFFGQGTRLTVV.

This clone was seen more than once but under ten times. The CDR3, as DNA: TGTGCCAGCAGTAGGGACAGGGGTGGCACTGAAGCTTTCTTT. It specifies CASSRDRGGTEAFF. This chain uses TRBV2 with TRBJ1-1; TRBD1 matches at 10 bases. J gave up 4 bases and V 5 bases, and 4 bases lay outside the gene matches. CDR3 length: 14 residues. Germline lookup yields CDR1 SNHLY and CDR2 FYNNEI. Supplemented by reference TRBV2 and TRBJ1-1, the full variable domain reads EPEVTQTPSHQVTQMGQEVILRCVPISNHLYFYWYRQILGQKVEFLVSFYNNEISEKSEIFDDQFSVERPDGSNFTLKIRSTKLEDSAMYFCASSRDRGGTEAFFGQGTRLTVV.